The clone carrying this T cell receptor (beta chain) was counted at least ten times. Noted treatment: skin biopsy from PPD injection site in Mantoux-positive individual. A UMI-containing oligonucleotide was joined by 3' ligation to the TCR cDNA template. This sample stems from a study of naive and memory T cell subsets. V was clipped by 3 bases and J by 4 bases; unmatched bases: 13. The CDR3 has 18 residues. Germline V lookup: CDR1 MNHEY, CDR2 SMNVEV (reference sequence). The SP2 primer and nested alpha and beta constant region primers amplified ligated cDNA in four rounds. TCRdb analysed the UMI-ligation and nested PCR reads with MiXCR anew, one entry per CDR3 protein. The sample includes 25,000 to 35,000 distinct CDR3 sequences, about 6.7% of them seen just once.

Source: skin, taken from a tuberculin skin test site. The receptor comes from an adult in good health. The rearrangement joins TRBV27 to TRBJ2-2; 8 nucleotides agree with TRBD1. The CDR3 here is CASSFHRTGQWITGELFF. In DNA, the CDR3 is TGTGCCAGCAGTTTCCACAGGACAGGGCAGTGGATCACCGGGGAGCTGTTTTTT.